This T cell receptor (beta chain) was observed in a study of blood T cell repertoires in COVID-19. Study background: The United States, Italy and Spain supplied acute and convalescent COVID-19 samples. Sources were T cells, B-cell-depleted T cells, or PBMCs; the material itself was cDNA or gDNA.

Under the authors' procedure: Reference gene primer amplification gave nucleated cell count estimates. Sequenced by immunoSEQ multiplex PCR; TCRdb stores in-frame clones only, minus some. V and J calls plus clone size are reproduced from that table; the DNA served to infer D and trimming. The sample contains 50,000 to 75,000 clones, more than 85% of which appear only once. This CDR3 is built from 15 residues. Germline V gives CDR1 LGHNA, CDR2 YSLEER. The J segment lost 6 bases and the V segment lost 1 base, leaving 8 bases of the junction unmatched. The sequence derives from a man older than 75 in a cohort sampled during active COVID-19. The rearrangement links TRBV4-3 to TRBJ1-1; TRBD1 matches at 7 bases. Sequencing input: peripheral blood. The CDR3: CASSQGQGVFAEAFF. The CDR3 DNA follows: TGCGCCAGCAGCCAAGGACAGGGAGTTTTCGCTGAAGCTTTCTTT.